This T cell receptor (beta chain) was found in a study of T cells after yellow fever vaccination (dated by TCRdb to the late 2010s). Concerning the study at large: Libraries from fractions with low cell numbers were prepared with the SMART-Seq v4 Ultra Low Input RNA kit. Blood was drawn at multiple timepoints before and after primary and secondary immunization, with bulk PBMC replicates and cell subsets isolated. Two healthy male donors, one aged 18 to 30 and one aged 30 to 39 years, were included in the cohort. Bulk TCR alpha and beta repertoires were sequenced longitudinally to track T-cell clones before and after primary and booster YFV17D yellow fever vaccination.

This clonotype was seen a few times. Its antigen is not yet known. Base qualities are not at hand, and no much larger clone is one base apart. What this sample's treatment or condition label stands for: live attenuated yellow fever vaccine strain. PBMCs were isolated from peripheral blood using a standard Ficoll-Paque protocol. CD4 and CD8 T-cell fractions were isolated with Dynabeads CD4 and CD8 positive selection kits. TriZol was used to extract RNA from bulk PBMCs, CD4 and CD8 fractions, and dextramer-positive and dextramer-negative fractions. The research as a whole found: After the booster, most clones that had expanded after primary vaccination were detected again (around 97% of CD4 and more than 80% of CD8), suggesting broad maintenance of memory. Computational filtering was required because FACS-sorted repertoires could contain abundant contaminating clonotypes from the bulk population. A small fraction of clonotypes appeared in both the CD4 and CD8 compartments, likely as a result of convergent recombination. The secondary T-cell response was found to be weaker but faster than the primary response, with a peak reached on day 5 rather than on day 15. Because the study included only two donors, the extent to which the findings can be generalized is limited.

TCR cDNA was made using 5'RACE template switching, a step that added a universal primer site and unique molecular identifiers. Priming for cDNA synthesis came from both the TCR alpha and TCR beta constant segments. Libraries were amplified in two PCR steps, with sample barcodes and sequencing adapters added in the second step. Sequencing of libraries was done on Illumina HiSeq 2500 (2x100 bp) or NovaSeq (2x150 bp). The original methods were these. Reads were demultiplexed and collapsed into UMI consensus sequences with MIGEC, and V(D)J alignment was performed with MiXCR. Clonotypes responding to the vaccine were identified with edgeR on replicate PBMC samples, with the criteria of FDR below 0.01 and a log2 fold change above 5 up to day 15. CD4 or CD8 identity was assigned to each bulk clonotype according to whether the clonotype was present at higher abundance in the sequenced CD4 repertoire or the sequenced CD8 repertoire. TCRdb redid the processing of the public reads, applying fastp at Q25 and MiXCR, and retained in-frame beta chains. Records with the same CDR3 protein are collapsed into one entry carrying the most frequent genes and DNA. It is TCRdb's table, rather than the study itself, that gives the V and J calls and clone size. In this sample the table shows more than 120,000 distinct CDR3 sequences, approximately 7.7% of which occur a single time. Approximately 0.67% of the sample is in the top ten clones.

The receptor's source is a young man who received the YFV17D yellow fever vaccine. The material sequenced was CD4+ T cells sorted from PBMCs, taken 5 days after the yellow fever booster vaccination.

The DNA sequence is given as TGTGCCACCAGCGGGACGGGAACCGGGGAGCTGTTTTTT. It specifies CATSGTGTGELFF. The chain joins TRBV15 to TRBJ2-2; the D gene may be TRBD1 or TRBD2, since each aligns over 5 bases. Including cysteine and phenylalanine, the CDR3 has 13 amino acids. This entry keeps only the CDR3 DNA: 39 bases, framed from base 1. CDR1 and CDR2 were assigned from the germline V gene (reference sequence) as LNHNV and YYDKDF. V and J lose 5 bases and 5 bases, and a span of 9 bases separates them.